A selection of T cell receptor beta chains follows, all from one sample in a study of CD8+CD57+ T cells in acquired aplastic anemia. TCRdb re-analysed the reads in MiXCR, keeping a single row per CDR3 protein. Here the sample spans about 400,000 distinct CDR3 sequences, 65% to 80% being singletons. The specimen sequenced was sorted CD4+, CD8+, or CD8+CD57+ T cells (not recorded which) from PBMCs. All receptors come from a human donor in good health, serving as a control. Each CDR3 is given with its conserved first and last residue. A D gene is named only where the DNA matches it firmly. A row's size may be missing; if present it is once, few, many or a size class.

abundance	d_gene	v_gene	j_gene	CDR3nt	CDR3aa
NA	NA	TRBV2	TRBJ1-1	TGTGCCAGCAGGTTACGCGGGAAGGCTGAAGCTTTCTTT	CASRLRGKAEAFF
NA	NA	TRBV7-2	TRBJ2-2	TGTGCCAGCAGCTTTGGCGAACCGGAGACCCAGGACTTCTTTTTT	CASSFGEPETQDFFF
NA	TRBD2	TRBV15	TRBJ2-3	TGTGCCACCAGCAGGAAGCGGGGGAACACAGATACGCAGTTTTTT	CATSRKRGNTDTQFF
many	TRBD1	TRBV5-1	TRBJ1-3	TGCGCCAGCAGCATCATACCCGGGACAGGGACATCAGGAAACACCATATATTTT	CASSIIPGTGTSGNTIYF
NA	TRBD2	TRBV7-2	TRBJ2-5	TGTGCCAGCAGCTTACTTTGGGGGGGGGATTGCCAGTACTTC	CASSLLWGGDCQYF
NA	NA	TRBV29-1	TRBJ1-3	TGCAGCGTGACATCCACACAAGGAAACCCCATTTATTTT	CSVTSTQGNPIYF
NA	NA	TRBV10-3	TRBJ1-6	TGTGCCAGCCGGGGGCGGAGAGGGACCTCTCAACTCCTCTTT	CASRGRRGTSQLLF
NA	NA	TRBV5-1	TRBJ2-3	TGTGCCAGCCGCTTAGCGCAGAGGTACACAGATACGCAGTATTTT	CASRLAQRYTDTQYF
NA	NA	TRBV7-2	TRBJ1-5	TGTGCCAGCAGCTTGCCAGGGGCGGGGCAGCCCCAGCATTTT	CASSLPGAGQPQHF
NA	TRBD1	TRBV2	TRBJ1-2	TGTGCCAGGACCGGGACAGAAAGTAACTATGGCTACACCTTC	CARTGTESNYGYTF
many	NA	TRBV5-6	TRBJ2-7	TGTGCCAGCAGCGTGGGACGGAGACACTACGAGCAGTACTTC	CASSVGRRHYEQYF
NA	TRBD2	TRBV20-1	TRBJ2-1	TGCAGTGCTAGAGTACCTTTAACTAGCGGCACGAGGAATGAGCAGTTCTTC	CSARVPLTSGTRNEQFF
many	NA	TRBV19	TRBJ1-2	TGTGCCAGTAGTATCGACTCCTTCAGGGAAAACTATGGCTACACCTTC	CASSIDSFRENYGYTF
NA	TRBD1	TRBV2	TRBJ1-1	TGTGCCACCACCAGAGGACAGGATGGCACTGAATTTTGCTTT	CATTRGQDGTEFCF
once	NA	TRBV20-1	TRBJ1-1	TGCAGCGCAAGTTGGGCAGGCACTGAAGAAGCTTTCTTT	CSASWAGTEEAFF